These T cell receptor beta chains were read from a single sample in a study of T-cell reconstitution after alpha-beta-depleted transplantation in children. MiXCR was run by TCRdb on the PCR reads, yielding one entry per CDR3 protein. The data show 500,000 to 750,000 distinct CDR3 sequences, with over 25% seen just once and 36% held by the top ten. This specimen was PBMCs, taken before TCRalphabeta/CD19-depleted stem cell transplant. Source of these receptors: a boy under two years old with Wiskott-Aldrich syndrome, due to receive a stem cell transplant. CDR3s include the opening cysteine and the closing phenylalanine or tryptophan. A D gene is named only where the DNA matches it firmly. The listing skips clone size in some rows; elsewhere it reads once, few, many or a size class.

>-|TRBV12-3/TRBV12-4|TRBJ2-7|TRBD2
TGTGCCAGCACCATAGAAGTTGGTCCGACTAGCGGAAAATACGAGCAGTACTTC
CASTIEVGPTSGKYEQYF
>-|TRBV27|TRBJ1-5|-
TGTGCCAGCAGGCGGGCAGGCGTTAATCAGCCCCAGCATTTT
CASRRAGVNQPQHF
>-|TRBV7-3|TRBJ2-2|TRBD2
TGTGCCAGCAGCTTAACTTTCGGACTAGCGGGAGACCAAAACACCGGGGAGCTGTTTTTT
CASSLTFGLAGDQNTGELFF
>few|TRBV6-1|TRBJ2-7|-
TGTGCCAGCATGGACCGGATGTCCTACGAGCAGTACTTC
CASMDRMSYEQYF
>few|TRBV9|TRBJ2-7|TRBD2
TGTGCCAGCAGCGTAGGTGGTAGCGGGGCCTCCTACGAGCAGTACTTC
CASSVGGSGASYEQYF
>-|TRBV28|TRBJ1-4|-
TGTGCCAGCAGTTCCCCTGCGGCAGCCCTACGTGAAAAACTGTTTTTT
CASSSPAAALREKLFF
>-|TRBV20-1|TRBJ2-7|TRBD1
TGCAGTGCTACCGGGACAGAACCCTACGAGCAGTACTTC
CSATGTEPYEQYF
>-|TRBV3-1|TRBJ2-7|TRBD1
TGTGCCAGCAGCTCCGACAGGGCGAACTTCTACGAGCAGTACTTC
CASSSDRANFYEQYF
>-|TRBV7-9|TRBJ2-1|-
TGTGCCAGCGGTCGGGCCCCTTGGGACAATGAGCAGTTCTTC
CASGRAPWDNEQFF
>few|TRBV5-1|TRBJ2-5|-
TGCGCCAGCAGCTTGGATACAGGCCAAGAGACCCAGTACTTC
CASSLDTGQETQYF
>few|TRBV12-3/TRBV12-4|TRBJ2-1|TRBD2
TGTGCCAGCAGCAAAGCGGGAGGCCATGAGCAGTTCTTC
CASSKAGGHEQFF
>-|TRBV20-1|TRBJ1-3|-
TGCAGTGCTAGAGATCCCAGGCGCCCGAGCTCTGGAAACACCATATATTTT
CSARDPRRPSSGNTIYF
>-|TRBV12-3/TRBV12-4|TRBJ2-1|-
TGTGCCAGCAGTTTTTACAGGGAACGATACTACAATGAGCAGTTCTTC
CASSFYRERYYNEQFF